The rows below give T cell receptor beta chains drawn from one sample of a study of T-cell memory formation after mild COVID-19. TCRdb analysed the 5' RACE reads with MiXCR anew, one entry per CDR3 protein. Of some 29,000 distinct CDR3 sequences in the sample, about 16% were seen once. Sequenced sample: PBMCs or a T cell subset sorted from them (not recorded which). Receptors were obtained from an adult who had mild COVID-19 (a few samples of this study predate the infection). Cell type and time point are not known. The CDR3 runs from the conserved cysteine through the conserved F or W. The order of the fields is clone size, D gene, J gene, CDR3 length, V gene, CDR3 DNA, CDR3 protein. A D gene is named only where the DNA matches it firmly. Part of the rows lack a size; the others show once, few, many or a class for expanded clones.

abundance: .; d_gene: .; j_gene: TRBJ2-3; len: 14; v_gene: TRBV2; CDR3nt: TGTGCCAGCAGCTACCTTTTAAGCACAGATACGCAGTATTTT; CDR3aa: CASSYLLSTDTQYF
abundance: .; d_gene: .; j_gene: TRBJ1-5; len: 15; v_gene: TRBV3-1; CDR3nt: TGTGCCAGCAGCCAATCGGTAAATAGCAATCAGCCCCAGCATTTT; CDR3aa: CASSQSVNSNQPQHF
abundance: .; d_gene: TRBD2; j_gene: TRBJ2-3; len: 17; v_gene: TRBV4-1; CDR3nt: TGCGCCAGCAGCCAATGGCCGACTAGCGGGGGCACAGATACGCAGTATTTT; CDR3aa: CASSQWPTSGGTDTQYF
abundance: many; d_gene: TRBD2; j_gene: TRBJ2-1; len: 16; v_gene: TRBV12-3/TRBV12-4; CDR3nt: TGTGCCAGCAGGGGCCTTCGTCTAGCGGGAGTCAATGAGCAGTTCTTC; CDR3aa: CASRGLRLAGVNEQFF
abundance: many; d_gene: .; j_gene: TRBJ1-2; len: 13; v_gene: TRBV28; CDR3nt: TGTGCCAGCAGTTCCCCTGGTGGGAATGGCTACACCTTC; CDR3aa: CASSSPGGNGYTF
abundance: many; d_gene: TRBD2; j_gene: TRBJ2-1; len: 16; v_gene: TRBV7-2; CDR3nt: TGTGCCAGCAGCTTAGAGTTGGGACTATCCTACAATGAGCAGTTCTTC; CDR3aa: CASSLELGLSYNEQFF
abundance: many; d_gene: .; j_gene: TRBJ1-2; len: 16; v_gene: TRBV5-1; CDR3nt: TGCGCCAGCAGCTTGGACAGCCGACCACTTAACTATGGCTACACCTTC; CDR3aa: CASSLDSRPLNYGYTF
abundance: many; d_gene: TRBD2; j_gene: TRBJ2-1; len: 15; v_gene: TRBV7-6; CDR3nt: TGTGCCAGCAGCTTAGCGTTTAGCGGGAGTTCTGAGCAGTTCTTC; CDR3aa: CASSLAFSGSSEQFF
abundance: many; d_gene: .; j_gene: TRBJ2-2; len: 14; v_gene: TRBV12-3/TRBV12-4; CDR3nt: TGTGCCAGCAGGCCGAGGCGTTTTACCGGGGAGCTGTTTTTT; CDR3aa: CASRPRRFTGELFF
abundance: medium-sized; d_gene: .; j_gene: TRBJ2-5; len: 13; v_gene: TRBV6-5; CDR3nt: TGTGCCAGCAGTTACTCTACGGGGGAGACCCAGTACTTC; CDR3aa: CASSYSTGETQYF
abundance: .; d_gene: .; j_gene: TRBJ2-1; len: 11; v_gene: TRBV29-1; CDR3nt: TGCAGCGTTGACAGCTACAATGAGCAGTTCTTC; CDR3aa: CSVDSYNEQFF
abundance: few; d_gene: .; j_gene: TRBJ1-1; len: 14; v_gene: TRBV6-6; CDR3nt: TGTGCCAGCAGTCCCCCGCTGGGGCACACTGAAGCTTTCTTT; CDR3aa: CASSPPLGHTEAFF
abundance: many; d_gene: .; j_gene: TRBJ2-1; len: 12; v_gene: TRBV12-3/TRBV12-4; CDR3nt: TGTGCCAGCAGTCCTACTAGAGATGAGCAGTTCTTC; CDR3aa: CASSPTRDEQFF
abundance: many; d_gene: .; j_gene: TRBJ1-3; len: 13; v_gene: TRBV7-8; CDR3nt: TGTGCCAGCAGCTTAGCGGGGGGAAACACCATATATTTT; CDR3aa: CASSLAGGNTIYF
abundance: many; d_gene: .; j_gene: TRBJ2-3; len: 13; v_gene: TRBV11-2; CDR3nt: TGTGCCAGCAGCTTAGCCTACACAGATACGCAGTATTTT; CDR3aa: CASSLAYTDTQYF
abundance: .; d_gene: TRBD1; j_gene: TRBJ2-2; len: 15; v_gene: TRBV24-1; CDR3nt: TGTGCCACCAGGACTGACAGGGGGAACACCGGGGAGCTGTTTTTT; CDR3aa: CATRTDRGNTGELFF
abundance: many; d_gene: .; j_gene: TRBJ2-1; len: 13; v_gene: TRBV20-1; CDR3nt: TGCAGTGCCCGGGACTCTCCCATAAATGAGCAGTTCTTC; CDR3aa: CSARDSPINEQFF
abundance: medium-sized; d_gene: TRBD2; j_gene: TRBJ2-7; len: 15; v_gene: TRBV7-9; CDR3nt: TGTGCCAGCAGCAAGTGGGCTAGCGGATCCTACGAGCAGTACTTC; CDR3aa: CASSKWASGSYEQYF